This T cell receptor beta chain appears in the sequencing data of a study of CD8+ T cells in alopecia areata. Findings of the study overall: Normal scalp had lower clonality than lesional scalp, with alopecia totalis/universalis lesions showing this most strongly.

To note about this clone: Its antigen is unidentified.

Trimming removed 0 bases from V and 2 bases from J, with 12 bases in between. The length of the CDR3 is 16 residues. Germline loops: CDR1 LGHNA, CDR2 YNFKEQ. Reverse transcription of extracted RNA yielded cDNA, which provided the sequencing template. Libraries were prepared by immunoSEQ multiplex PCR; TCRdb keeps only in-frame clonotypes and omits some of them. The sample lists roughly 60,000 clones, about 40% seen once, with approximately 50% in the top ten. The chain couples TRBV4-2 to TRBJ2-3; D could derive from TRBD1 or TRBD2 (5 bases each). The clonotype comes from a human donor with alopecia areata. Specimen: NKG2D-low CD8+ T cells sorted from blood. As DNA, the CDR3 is TGTGCCAGCAGCCAAGAACTGTGGGGGACCACAGATACGCAGTATTTT. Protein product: CASSQELWGTTDTQYF.